The rows below give T cell receptor beta chains drawn from one sample of a study of identical twins' blood T cells. TCRdb passed the 5' RACE reads through MiXCR, listing each CDR3 protein once. The profile shows 300,000 to 450,000 distinct CDR3 sequences, 25% to 35% of them singletons. The sequencing sample was made of PBMCs. These receptors all come from a woman aged 18-49 years in good health. Both conserved end residues are part of each CDR3. A D gene is named only where the DNA matches it firmly. Size values are once, few and many counts, or a class for expanded clones, and some rows have none.

v_call,d_call,j_call,clone_size,cdr3_aa,cdr3_nt
TRBV6-2/TRBV6-3,TRBD2,TRBJ2-1,NA,CASTKPSGGATEQFF,TGTGCCAGCACCAAACCTAGCGGGGGGGCCACTGAGCAGTTCTTC
TRBV5-1,NA,TRBJ2-2,many,CASSLRGANTGELFF,TGCGCCAGCAGTCTCCGAGGGGCGAACACCGGGGAGCTGTTTTTT
TRBV29-1,TRBD1,TRBJ2-5,many,CSVEGGTGVETQYF,TGCAGCGTTGAAGGGGGGACAGGGGTGGAGACCCAGTACTTC
TRBV6-6,TRBD1,TRBJ1-1,many,CASSNRGANTEAFF,TGTGCCAGCAGCAACAGGGGAGCGAACACTGAAGCTTTCTTT
TRBV11-1,TRBD2,TRBJ2-3,few,CASEKGLDSNTDTQYF,TGTGCCAGCGAGAAGGGACTAGACTCCAACACAGATACGCAGTATTTT
TRBV29-1,TRBD2,TRBJ2-3,NA,CSVYTSGVTDTQYF,TGCAGCGTTTATACTAGCGGAGTCACAGATACGCAGTATTTT
TRBV6-2/TRBV6-3,NA,TRBJ2-1,few,CASSYSGWLAEQFF,TGTGCCAGCAGTTACTCGGGGTGGTTAGCCGAGCAGTTCTTC
TRBV20-1,NA,TRBJ2-3,NA,CSASSPGSPDTQYF,TGCAGTGCTTCATCCCCGGGGTCACCAGATACGCAGTATTTT
TRBV5-1,TRBD1,TRBJ2-7,NA,CASSGDRYDQYF,TGCGCCAGCAGCGGGGACAGGTATGATCAGTACTTC
TRBV19,NA,TRBJ1-1,many,CASSIWGDGAFF,TGTGCCAGTAGTATATGGGGTGACGGGGCTTTCTTT
TRBV5-1,NA,TRBJ1-1,many,CASSQGSMNTEAFF,TGCGCCAGCAGTCAGGGTTCGATGAACACTGAAGCTTTCTTT
TRBV19,TRBD1,TRBJ1-5,few,CASTLRRDRGDQPQHF,TGTGCCAGTACTTTACGCCGGGACAGGGGTGATCAGCCCCAGCATTTT
TRBV20-1,NA,TRBJ1-1,NA,CSAREATEAFF,TGCAGTGCTAGAGAGGCCACTGAAGCTTTCTTT
TRBV28,NA,TRBJ2-7,many,CATGQRYEQYF,TGTGCCACCGGACAGAGATACGAGCAGTACTTC
TRBV27,TRBD2,TRBJ2-1,NA,CASSFRLAGRYNEQFF,TGTGCCAGCAGTTTTCGACTAGCGGGCCGCTACAATGAGCAGTTCTTC
TRBV5-1,NA,TRBJ1-1,few,CASSEPGSEAFF,TGCGCCAGCAGCGAGCCGGGATCTGAAGCTTTCTTT
TRBV9,TRBD2,TRBJ2-5,NA,CASTLGASGGSETQYF,TGTGCCAGCACCTTAGGGGCTAGCGGGGGTAGCGAGACCCAGTACTTC
TRBV7-6,NA,TRBJ1-2,few,CASSLGSGLGYGYTF,TGTGCCAGCAGCTTAGGGTCAGGCCTTGGCTATGGCTACACCTTC
TRBV19,NA,TRBJ1-1,NA,CASSIKGGRTEAFF,TGTGCCAGTAGTATAAAGGGAGGTAGGACTGAAGCTTTCTTT
TRBV12-3/TRBV12-4,TRBD1,TRBJ1-1,few,CASSDRGGTEAFF,TGTGCCAGCAGTGACAGGGGAGGGACTGAAGCTTTCTTT
TRBV5-1,NA,TRBJ1-1,NA,CASSLAGVDTEAFF,TGCGCCAGCAGCCTGGCAGGGGTGGACACTGAAGCTTTCTTT
TRBV5-1,TRBD1,TRBJ1-2,NA,CASSFDRADGYTF,TGCGCCAGCAGCTTCGACAGGGCGGATGGCTACACCTTC
TRBV2,NA,TRBJ2-1,NA,CSSRAADSYNEQFF,TGTTCCAGCAGAGCGGCAGACTCCTACAATGAGCAGTTCTTC
TRBV7-9,NA,TRBJ1-2,NA,CASSFGQIYTF,TGTGCCAGCAGCTTCGGACAGATCTACACCTTC